This T cell receptor beta chain is drawn from a study of blood T cell repertoires in COVID-19. The V and J ends lost 2 bases and 2 bases respectively, with 12 bases between them. The CDR3 spans 15 residues. Germline V CDR1 and CDR2: LNHNV, YYDKDF (reference sequence). This clone was observed once. Sequencing used immunoSEQ multiplex PCR; TCRdb keeps in-frame clones, though not all of them. The top ten hold roughly 4.3% of the sample, which has roughly 290,000 clones, 70% to 90% seen once. The cohort comprised adults aged roughly 18 to 95 years residing in approximately 25 US areas. Donors in Cohort 3 counted as recovered after two negative PCRs, clearance, or symptom resolution.

This clonotype originated in a woman in her thirties who had recovered from COVID-19. The J gene is TRBJ1-2, the V gene TRBV15; tentatively, D is TRBD1 (5 bases). Specimen: PBMCs or T cells enriched from blood (not recorded which). The CDR3 bases are TGTGCCACCAGCAGATCGAATCAGGGAAACTATGGCTACACCTTC. This gives the protein CATSRSNQGNYGYTF.